This TCR beta chain was sequenced in a study of T cell responses to AZD1222 COVID-19 vaccine. V was trimmed by 7 bases and J by 6 bases, leaving 16 bases between them. The CDR3 is made up of 15 amino acids. CDR1 and CDR2 from the germline V gene are LNHDA and SQIVND (reference sequence). The protocol was immunoSEQ multiplex PCR, while the TCRdb copy is restricted to in-frame clones and leaves out a portion. The repertoire holds about 150,000 clones, with roughly 87% as singletons. V gene TRBV19 combines with J gene TRBJ1-6; a weak D match, TRBD1 (5 bases). This material consisted of peripheral blood, taken 28 days after the second AZD1222 dose. The TCR sequence derives from an adult who received the AZD1222 COVID-19 vaccine. DNA of the CDR3: TGTGCCAGTATGTGGGGGACGGCCGCTAATTCACCCCTCCACTTT. It yields the protein CASMWGTAANSPLHF.